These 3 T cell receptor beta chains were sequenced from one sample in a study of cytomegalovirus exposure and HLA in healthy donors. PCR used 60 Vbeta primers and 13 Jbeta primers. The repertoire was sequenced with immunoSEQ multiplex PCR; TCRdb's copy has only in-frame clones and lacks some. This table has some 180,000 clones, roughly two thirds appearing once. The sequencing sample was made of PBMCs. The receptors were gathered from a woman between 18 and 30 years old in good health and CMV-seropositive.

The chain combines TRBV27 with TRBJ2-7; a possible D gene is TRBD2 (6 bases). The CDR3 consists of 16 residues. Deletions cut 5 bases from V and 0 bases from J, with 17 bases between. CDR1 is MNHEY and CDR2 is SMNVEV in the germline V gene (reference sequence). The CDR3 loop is CASSNWKGGSSYEQYF. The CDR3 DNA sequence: TGTGCCAGCAGTAACTGGAAGGGAGGAAGCTCCTACGAGCAGTACTTC.

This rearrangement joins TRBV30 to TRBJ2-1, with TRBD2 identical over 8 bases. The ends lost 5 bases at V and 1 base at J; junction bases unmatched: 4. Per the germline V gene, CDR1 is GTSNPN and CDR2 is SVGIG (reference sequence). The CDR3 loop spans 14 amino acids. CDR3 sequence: CAWERGGSYNEQFF. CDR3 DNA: TGTGCCTGGGAACGGGGGGGATCCTACAATGAGCAGTTCTTC. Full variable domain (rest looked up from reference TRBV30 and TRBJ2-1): SQTIHQWPATLVQPVGSPLSLECTVEGTSNPNLYWYRQAAGRGLQLLFYSVGIGQISSEVPQNLSASRPQDRQFILSSKKLLLSDSGFYLCAWERGGSYNEQFFGPGTRLTVL.

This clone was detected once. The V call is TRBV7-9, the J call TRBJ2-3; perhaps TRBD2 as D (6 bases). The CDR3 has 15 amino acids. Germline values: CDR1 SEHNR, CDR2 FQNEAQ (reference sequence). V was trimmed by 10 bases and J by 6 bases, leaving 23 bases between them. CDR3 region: CATWDLGGLWDTQYF. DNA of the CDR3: TGTGCCACCTGGGACTTGGGTGGACTGTGGGATACGCAGTATTTT.